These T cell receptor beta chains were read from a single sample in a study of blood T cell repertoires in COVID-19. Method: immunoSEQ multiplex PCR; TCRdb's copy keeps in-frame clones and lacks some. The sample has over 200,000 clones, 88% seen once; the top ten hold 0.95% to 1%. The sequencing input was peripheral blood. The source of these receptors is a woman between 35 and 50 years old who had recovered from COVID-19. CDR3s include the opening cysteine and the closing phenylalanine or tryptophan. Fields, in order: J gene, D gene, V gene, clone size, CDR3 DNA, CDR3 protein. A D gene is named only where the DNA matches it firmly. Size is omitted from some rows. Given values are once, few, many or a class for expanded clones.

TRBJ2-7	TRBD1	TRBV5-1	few	TGCGCCAGCAGCAAAAGGGACAGCTCCTACGAGCAGTACTTC	CASSKRDSSYEQYF
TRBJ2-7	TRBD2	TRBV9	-	TGTGCCAGCAGCCCGCGGGAGGGAGTTGGATCCTACGAGCAGTACTTC	CASSPREGVGSYEQYF
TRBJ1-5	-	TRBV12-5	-	TGTGCTAGTGGTTTGTTTGTAGGGGCTAGCAATCAGCCCCAGCATTTT	CASGLFVGASNQPQHF
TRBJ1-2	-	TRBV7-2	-	TGTGCCAGCAGCTTAGGCAGAGCGGGTGGCTACACCTTC	CASSLGRAGGYTF
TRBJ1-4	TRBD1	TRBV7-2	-	TGTGCCAGCAGCACACAACTGCGACAGGGTAATGAAAAACTGTTTTTT	CASSTQLRQGNEKLFF
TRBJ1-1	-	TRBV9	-	TGTGCCAGCAGTAAACAGACAGGCCCAGAAGCTTTCTTT	CASSKQTGPEAFF
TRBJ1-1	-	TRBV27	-	TGTGCCAGCAGCCCCTGGAGTACCTTGGGCACTGAAGCTTTCTTT	CASSPWSTLGTEAFF
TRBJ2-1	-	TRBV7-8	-	TGTGCCAGCAGCTTAGCTTCCGTCGATGAGCAGTTCTTC	CASSLASVDEQFF
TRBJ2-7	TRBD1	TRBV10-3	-	TGTGCCATCAGTCCCCGACCGATACCGACAGGGGGCAAAAACTCCTACGAGCAGTACTTC	CAISPRPIPTGGKNSYEQYF
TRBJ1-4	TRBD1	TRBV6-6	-	TGTGCCAGCAGTCCACAGGGGGGGTTTGGTGAAAAACTGTTTTTT	CASSPQGGFGEKLFF
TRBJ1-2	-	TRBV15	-	TGTGCCACCACCTCGGGGGGCGATCGGTTCTTGCATGGCTACACCTTC	CATTSGGDRFLHGYTF
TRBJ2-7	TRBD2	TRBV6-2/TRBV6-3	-	TGTGCCAGCAGTTACCCCCTCGGACTAGCGGGAGGTGCCGAGCAGTACTTC	CASSYPLGLAGGAEQYF
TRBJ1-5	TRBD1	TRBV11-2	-	TGTGCCAGCAGCGCGTCGACAGGGGAGGGTCAGCCCCAGCATTTT	CASSASTGEGQPQHF
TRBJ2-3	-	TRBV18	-	TGTGCCAGCTCACTACAGGTGGGGCCCCTTAGCACAGATACGCAGTATTTT	CASSLQVGPLSTDTQYF
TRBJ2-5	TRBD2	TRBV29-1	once	TGCAGCGTTCCAACGGCTGGGACTACCCAAGAGACCCAGTACTTC	CSVPTAGTTQETQYF
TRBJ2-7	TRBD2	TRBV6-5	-	TGTGCCAGCAGTTACCCTAGCGGGGGGAGCTCCTACGAGCAGTACTTC	CASSYPSGGSSYEQYF
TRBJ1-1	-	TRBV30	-	TGTGCCTGGAGTGTACTACCGACTGAAGCTTTCTTT	CAWSVLPTEAFF
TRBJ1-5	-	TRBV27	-	TGTGCCAGCAGTTTACCGAATCAGCCCCAGCATTTT	CASSLPNQPQHF
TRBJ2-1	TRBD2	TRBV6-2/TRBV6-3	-	TGTGCCAGCAGTTACCGGGGGGTAGGTTACAATGAGCAGTTCTTC	CASSYRGVGYNEQFF
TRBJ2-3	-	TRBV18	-	TGTGCCAGCTCACCACTGGGGGGAACTGGCGCAGATACGCAGTATTTT	CASSPLGGTGADTQYF
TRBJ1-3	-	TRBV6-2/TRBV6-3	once	TGTGCCAGCAGTTACCCAGGGACATCCATCTCTGGAAACACCATATATTTT	CASSYPGTSISGNTIYF
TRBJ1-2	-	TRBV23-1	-	TGCGCCAGCAGTCAACCCCGCAGGGGTCGGGCGAATGGCTACACCTTC	CASSQPRRGRANGYTF
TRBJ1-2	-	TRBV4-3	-	TGCGCCAGCAGCCACGGGGCGGGGGGCTACACCTTC	CASSHGAGGYTF
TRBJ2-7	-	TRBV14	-	TGTGCCAGCAGCCAAGATGTTCGCTACGAGCAGTACTTC	CASSQDVRYEQYF
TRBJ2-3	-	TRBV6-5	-	TGTGCCAGCAGTCCCAACAGGGTAGATACGCAGTATTTT	CASSPNRVDTQYF
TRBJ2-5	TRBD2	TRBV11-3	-	TGTGCCAGCAGAGCCTCGGCGGGGAGGGGGACCCAGTACTTC	CASRASAGRGTQYF
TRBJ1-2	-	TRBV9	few	TGTGCCAGCAGCCTCGGACAGCCCAATAACTATGGCTACACCTTC	CASSLGQPNNYGYTF
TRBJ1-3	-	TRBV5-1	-	TGCGCCAGCAGCTCGACCGGGACTATGGGAAACACCATATATTTT	CASSSTGTMGNTIYF
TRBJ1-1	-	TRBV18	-	TGTGCCAGCTCACCACCGGGAGGGTCGGGGACTGAAGCTTTCTTT	CASSPPGGSGTEAFF
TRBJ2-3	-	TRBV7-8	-	TGTGCCAGCAACCTCCCTGGGCGTACGCCAGATACGCAGTATTTT	CASNLPGRTPDTQYF
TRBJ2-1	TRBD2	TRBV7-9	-	TGTGCCAGCAGCTTACGGGGAGGTGGCAGCGGGAGGGGCAATGAGCAGTTCTTC	CASSLRGGGSGRGNEQFF
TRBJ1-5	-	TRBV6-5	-	TGTGCCAGCAGACCCGACAGGTACAATCAGCCCCAGCATTTT	CASRPDRYNQPQHF
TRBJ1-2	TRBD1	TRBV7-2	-	TGTGCCAGCAGCCCCCAAGGACAGGGGCCGAACTATGGCTACACCTTC	CASSPQGQGPNYGYTF
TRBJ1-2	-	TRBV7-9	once	TGTGCCAGCAGCTTAGGACGCCAGGTGGATGGCTACACCTTC	CASSLGRQVDGYTF
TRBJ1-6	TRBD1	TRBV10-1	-	TGCGCCAGCAGTGAGACAGGGGGCTATAATTCACCCCTCCACTTT	CASSETGGYNSPLHF